Here is one TCR beta chain with its context. Per the original methods: Amplification of reference gene primers was used by the study to estimate nucleated cell counts. Using immunoSEQ multiplex PCR, the repertoire was profiled, and TCRdb retains in-frame clones only, with some absent. V and J calls and clone size are copied from that table; D and trimming were computed from the DNA. In the table there are 130,000 to 150,000 clones, roughly 90% of which are singletons. These data belong to a study of blood T cell repertoires in COVID-19. Study-level background: Samples of COVID-19 (acute and convalescent) were obtained from the United States, Italy and Spain.

Germline V gene data show CDR1 as SQVTM and CDR2 as ANQGSEA. The CDR3 contains 15 residues. J was trimmed by 1 base and V by 7 bases; bases with no gene match: 7. The TCR was taken from a middle-aged man with active or convalescent COVID-19. This rearrangement joins TRBV29-1 to TRBJ2-5; TRBD2 matches 12 bases. Sequenced input: peripheral blood. The DNA of the CDR3 is TGCAGCGGGGGACTAGCGGGTGCCCCCCAAGAGACCCAGTACTTC. Protein product: CSGGLAGAPQETQYF.